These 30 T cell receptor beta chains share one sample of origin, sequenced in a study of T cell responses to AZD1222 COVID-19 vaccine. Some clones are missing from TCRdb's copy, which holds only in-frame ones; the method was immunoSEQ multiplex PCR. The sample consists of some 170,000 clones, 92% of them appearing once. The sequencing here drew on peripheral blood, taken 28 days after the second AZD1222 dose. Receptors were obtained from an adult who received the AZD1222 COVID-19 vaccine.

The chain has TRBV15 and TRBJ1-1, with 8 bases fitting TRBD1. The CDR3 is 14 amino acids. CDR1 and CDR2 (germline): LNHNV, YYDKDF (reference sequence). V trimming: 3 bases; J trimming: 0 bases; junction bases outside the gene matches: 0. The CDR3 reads CATSRDRVNTEAFF. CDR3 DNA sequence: TGTGCCACCAGCAGGGACAGGGTGAACACTGAAGCTTTCTTT.

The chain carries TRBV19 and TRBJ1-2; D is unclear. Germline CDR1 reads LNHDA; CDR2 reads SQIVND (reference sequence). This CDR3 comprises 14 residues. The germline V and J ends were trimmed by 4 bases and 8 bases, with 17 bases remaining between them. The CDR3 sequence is CASSRAAGIPGYTF. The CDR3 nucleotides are TGTGCCAGTAGTAGGGCGGCGGGAATTCCGGGCTACACCTTC.

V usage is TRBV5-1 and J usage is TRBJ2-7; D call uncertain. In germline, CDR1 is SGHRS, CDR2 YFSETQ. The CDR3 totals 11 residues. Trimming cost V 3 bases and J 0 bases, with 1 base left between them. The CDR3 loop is CASSSSYEQYF. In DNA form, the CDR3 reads TGCGCCAGCAGCTCCTCCTACGAGCAGTACTTC.

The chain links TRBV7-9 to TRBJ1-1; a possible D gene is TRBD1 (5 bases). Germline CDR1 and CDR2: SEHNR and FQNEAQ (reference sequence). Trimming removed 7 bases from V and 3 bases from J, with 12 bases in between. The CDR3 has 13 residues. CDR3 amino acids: CASTQGQYTEAFF. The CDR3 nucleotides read TGTGCCAGCACCCAGGGCCAATACACTGAAGCTTTCTTT.

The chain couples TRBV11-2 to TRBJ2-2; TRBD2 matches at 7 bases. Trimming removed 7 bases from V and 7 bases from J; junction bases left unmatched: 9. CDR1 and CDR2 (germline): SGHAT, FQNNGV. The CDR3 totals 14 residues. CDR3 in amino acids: CASTWGGIIGELFF. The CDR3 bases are TGTGCCAGCACCTGGGGAGGGATCATCGGGGAGCTGTTTTTT.

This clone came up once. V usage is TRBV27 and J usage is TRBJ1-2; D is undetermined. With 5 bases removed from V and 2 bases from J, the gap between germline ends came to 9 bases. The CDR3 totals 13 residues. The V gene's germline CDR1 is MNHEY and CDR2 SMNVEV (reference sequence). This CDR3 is CASSIQENYGYTF. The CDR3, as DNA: TGTGCCAGCAGTATTCAGGAGAACTATGGCTACACCTTC.

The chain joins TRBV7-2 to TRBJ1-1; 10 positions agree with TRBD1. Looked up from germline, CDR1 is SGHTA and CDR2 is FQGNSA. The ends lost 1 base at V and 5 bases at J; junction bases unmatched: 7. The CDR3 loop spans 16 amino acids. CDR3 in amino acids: CASSLGPRQGATEAFF. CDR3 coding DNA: TGTGCCAGCAGCTTAGGACCGAGACAGGGGGCTACTGAAGCTTTCTTT. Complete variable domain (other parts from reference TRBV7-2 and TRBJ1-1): GAGVSQSPSNKVTEKGKDVELRCDPISGHTALYWYRQSLGQGLEFLIYFQGNSAPDKSGLPSDRFSAERTGGSVSTLTIQRTQQEDSAVYLCASSLGPRQGATEAFFGQGTRLTVV.

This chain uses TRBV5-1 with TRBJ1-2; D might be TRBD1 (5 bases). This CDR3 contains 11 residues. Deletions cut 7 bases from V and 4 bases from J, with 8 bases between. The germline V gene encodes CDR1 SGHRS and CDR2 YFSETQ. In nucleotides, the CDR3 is TGCGCCAGCGCAGGGTTCTATGGCTACACCTTC. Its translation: CASAGFYGYTF. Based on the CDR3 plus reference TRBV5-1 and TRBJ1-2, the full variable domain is KAGVTQTPRYLIKTRGQQVTLSCSPISGHRSVSWYQQTPGQGLQFLFEYFSETQRNKGNFPGRFSGRQFSNSRSEMNVSTLELGDSALYLCASAGFYGYTFGSGTRLTVV.

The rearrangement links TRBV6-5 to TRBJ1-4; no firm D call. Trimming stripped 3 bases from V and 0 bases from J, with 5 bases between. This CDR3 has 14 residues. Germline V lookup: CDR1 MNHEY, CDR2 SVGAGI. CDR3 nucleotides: TGTGCCAGCAGTTATTCTACAACTAATGAAAAACTGTTTTTT. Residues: CASSYSTTNEKLFF.

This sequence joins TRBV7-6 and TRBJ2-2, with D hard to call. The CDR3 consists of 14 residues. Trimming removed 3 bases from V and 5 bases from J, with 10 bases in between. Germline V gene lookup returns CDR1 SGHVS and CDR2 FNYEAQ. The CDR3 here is CASSFGHPTGELFF. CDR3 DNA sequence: TGTGCCAGCAGCTTCGGCCACCCAACCGGGGAGCTGTTTTTT.

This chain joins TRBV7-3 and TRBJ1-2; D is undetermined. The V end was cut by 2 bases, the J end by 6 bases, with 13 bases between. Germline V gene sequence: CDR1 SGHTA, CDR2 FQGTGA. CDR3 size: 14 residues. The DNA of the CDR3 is TGTGCCAGCAGCTTATCGGGGATAGAGGATGGCTACACCTTC. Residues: CASSLSGIEDGYTF. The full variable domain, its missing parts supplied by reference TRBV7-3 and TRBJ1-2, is GAGVSQTPSNKVTEKGKYVELRCDPISGHTALYWYRQSLGQGPEFLIYFQGTGAADDSGLPNDRFFAVRPEGSVSTLKIQRTERGDSAVYLCASSLSGIEDGYTFGSGTRLTVV.

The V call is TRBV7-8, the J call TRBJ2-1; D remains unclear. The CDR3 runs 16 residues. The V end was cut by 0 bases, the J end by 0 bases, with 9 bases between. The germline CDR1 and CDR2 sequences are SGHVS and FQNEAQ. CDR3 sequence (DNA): TGTGCCAGCAGCTTAGCCGGGTGGAGCTCCTACAATGAGCAGTTCTTC. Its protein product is CASSLAGWSSYNEQFF.

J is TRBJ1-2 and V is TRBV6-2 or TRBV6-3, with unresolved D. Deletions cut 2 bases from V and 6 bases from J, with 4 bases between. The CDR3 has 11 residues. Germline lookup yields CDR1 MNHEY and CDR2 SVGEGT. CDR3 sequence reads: CASSYRDGYTF. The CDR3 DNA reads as TGTGCCAGCAGTTACCGGGATGGCTACACCTTC.

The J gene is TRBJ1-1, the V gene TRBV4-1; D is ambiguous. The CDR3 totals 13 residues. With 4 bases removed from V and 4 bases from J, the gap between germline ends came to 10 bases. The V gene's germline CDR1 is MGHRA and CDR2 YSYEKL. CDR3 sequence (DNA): TGCGCCAGCAGCCCGCGGGGAGGCACTGAAGCTTTCTTT. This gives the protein CASSPRGGTEAFF.

The CDR3 here is CATTPDRVNYGYTF. The CDR3 DNA follows: TGTGCCACCACGCCGGACAGGGTGAACTATGGCTACACCTTC. The chain is built from TRBV15 and TRBJ1-2; 8 bases line up with TRBD1. Germline V gives CDR1 LNHNV, CDR2 YYDKDF (reference sequence). Trimming cost V 7 bases and J 2 bases; bases outside gene matches: 6. This CDR3 contains 14 residues.

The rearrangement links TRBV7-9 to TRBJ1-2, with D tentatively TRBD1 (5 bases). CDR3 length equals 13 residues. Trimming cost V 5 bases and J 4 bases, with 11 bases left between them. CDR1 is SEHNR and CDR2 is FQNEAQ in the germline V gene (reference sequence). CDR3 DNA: TGTGCCAGCAGCCAGGACGGGGCCTATGGCTACACCTTC. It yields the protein CASSQDGAYGYTF.

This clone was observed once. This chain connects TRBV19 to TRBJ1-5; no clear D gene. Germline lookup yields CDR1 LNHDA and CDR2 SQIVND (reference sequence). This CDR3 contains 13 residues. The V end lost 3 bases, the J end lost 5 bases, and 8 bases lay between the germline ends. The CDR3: CASSIDADQPQHF. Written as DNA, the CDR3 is TGTGCCAGTAGTATTGATGCGGATCAGCCCCAGCATTTT.

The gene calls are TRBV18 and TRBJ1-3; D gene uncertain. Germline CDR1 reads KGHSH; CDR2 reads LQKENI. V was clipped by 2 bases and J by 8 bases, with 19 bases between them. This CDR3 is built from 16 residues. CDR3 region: CASSPLPVASGDTIYF. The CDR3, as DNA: TGTGCCAGCTCACCATTACCGGTTGCCTCCGGAGACACCATATATTTT.

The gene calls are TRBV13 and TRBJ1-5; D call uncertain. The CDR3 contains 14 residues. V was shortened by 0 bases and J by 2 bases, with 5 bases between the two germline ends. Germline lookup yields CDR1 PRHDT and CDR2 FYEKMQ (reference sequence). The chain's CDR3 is CASSLGRGNQPQHF. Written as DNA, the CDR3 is TGTGCCAGCAGCTTAGGACGGGGCAATCAGCCCCAGCATTTT.

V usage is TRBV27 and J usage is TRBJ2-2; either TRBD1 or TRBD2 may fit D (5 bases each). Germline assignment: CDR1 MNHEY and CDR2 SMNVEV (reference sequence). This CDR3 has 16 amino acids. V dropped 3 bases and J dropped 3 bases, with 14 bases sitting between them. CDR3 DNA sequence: TGTGCCAGCAGTTTGGTGGGGGTCTGGGACACCGGGGAGCTGTTTTTT. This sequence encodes CASSLVGVWDTGELFF.

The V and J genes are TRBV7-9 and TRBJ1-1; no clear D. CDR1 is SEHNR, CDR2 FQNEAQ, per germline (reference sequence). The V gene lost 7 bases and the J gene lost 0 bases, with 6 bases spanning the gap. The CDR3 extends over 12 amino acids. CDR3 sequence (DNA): TGTGCCAGCATCAGACTGAACACTGAAGCTTTCTTT. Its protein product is CASIRLNTEAFF.

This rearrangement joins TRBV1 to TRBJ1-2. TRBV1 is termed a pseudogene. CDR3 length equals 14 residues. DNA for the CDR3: TGCACCAGCAGCCAAAGCTGGGGGTATGGGGGCTACACCTTC. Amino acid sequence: CTSSQSWGYGGYTF.

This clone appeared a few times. The CDR3 nucleotides are TGCGCCAGCATGGGAGGGACGGGCTCTGGAAACACCATATATTTT. Amino acids: CASMGGTGSGNTIYF. J is TRBJ1-3 and V is TRBV5-1, with D maybe TRBD1 (5 bases). Germline V gives CDR1 SGHRS, CDR2 YFSETQ. V shed 6 bases and J shed 0 bases, with 13 bases lying between them. The CDR3 has 15 residues.

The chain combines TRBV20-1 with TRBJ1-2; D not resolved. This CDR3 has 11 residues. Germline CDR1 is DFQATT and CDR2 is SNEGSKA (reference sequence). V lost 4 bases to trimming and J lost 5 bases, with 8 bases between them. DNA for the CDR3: TGCAGTGCTACGTCGGGGTATGGCTACACCTTC. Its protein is CSATSGYGYTF.

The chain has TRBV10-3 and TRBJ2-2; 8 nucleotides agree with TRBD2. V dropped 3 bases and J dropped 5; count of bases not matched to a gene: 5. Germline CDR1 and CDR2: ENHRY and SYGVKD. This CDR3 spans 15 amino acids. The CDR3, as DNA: TGTGCCATCAGTGATCGGGGGGGAAAAACCGGGGAGCTGTTTTTT. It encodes CAISDRGGKTGELFF.

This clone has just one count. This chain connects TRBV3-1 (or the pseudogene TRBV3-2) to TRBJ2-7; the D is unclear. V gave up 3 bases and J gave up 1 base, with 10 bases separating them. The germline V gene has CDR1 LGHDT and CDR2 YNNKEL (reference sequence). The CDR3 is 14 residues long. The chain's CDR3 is CASSHRVSSYEQYF. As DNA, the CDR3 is TGTGCCAGCAGCCATCGGGTCTCATCCTACGAGCAGTACTTC.

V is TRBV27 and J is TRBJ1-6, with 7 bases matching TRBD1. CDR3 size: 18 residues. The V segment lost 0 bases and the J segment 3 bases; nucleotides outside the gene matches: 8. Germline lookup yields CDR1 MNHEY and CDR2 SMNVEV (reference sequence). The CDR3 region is CASSLSSDRAYYNSPLHF. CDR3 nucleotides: TGTGCCAGCAGTTTATCCAGCGACAGGGCCTACTATAATTCACCCCTCCACTTT.

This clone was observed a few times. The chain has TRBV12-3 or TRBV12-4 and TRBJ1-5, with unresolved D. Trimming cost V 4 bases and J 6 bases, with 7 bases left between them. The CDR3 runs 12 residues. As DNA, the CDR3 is TGTGCCAGCAGTTCGGTGAGTCAGCCCCAGCATTTT. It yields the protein CASSSVSQPQHF.

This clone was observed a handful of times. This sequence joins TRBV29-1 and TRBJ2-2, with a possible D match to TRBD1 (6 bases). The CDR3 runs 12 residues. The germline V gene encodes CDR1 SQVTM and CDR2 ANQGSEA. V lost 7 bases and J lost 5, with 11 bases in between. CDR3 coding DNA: TGCAGCGCGGGACAACTTACCGGGGAGCTGTTTTTT. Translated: CSAGQLTGELFF.

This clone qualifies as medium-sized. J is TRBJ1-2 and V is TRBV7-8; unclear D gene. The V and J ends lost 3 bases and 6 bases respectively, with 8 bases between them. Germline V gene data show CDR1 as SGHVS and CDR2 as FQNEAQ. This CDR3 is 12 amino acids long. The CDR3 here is CASSLFKDGYTF. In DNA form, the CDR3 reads TGTGCCAGCAGCTTGTTTAAAGATGGCTACACCTTC.